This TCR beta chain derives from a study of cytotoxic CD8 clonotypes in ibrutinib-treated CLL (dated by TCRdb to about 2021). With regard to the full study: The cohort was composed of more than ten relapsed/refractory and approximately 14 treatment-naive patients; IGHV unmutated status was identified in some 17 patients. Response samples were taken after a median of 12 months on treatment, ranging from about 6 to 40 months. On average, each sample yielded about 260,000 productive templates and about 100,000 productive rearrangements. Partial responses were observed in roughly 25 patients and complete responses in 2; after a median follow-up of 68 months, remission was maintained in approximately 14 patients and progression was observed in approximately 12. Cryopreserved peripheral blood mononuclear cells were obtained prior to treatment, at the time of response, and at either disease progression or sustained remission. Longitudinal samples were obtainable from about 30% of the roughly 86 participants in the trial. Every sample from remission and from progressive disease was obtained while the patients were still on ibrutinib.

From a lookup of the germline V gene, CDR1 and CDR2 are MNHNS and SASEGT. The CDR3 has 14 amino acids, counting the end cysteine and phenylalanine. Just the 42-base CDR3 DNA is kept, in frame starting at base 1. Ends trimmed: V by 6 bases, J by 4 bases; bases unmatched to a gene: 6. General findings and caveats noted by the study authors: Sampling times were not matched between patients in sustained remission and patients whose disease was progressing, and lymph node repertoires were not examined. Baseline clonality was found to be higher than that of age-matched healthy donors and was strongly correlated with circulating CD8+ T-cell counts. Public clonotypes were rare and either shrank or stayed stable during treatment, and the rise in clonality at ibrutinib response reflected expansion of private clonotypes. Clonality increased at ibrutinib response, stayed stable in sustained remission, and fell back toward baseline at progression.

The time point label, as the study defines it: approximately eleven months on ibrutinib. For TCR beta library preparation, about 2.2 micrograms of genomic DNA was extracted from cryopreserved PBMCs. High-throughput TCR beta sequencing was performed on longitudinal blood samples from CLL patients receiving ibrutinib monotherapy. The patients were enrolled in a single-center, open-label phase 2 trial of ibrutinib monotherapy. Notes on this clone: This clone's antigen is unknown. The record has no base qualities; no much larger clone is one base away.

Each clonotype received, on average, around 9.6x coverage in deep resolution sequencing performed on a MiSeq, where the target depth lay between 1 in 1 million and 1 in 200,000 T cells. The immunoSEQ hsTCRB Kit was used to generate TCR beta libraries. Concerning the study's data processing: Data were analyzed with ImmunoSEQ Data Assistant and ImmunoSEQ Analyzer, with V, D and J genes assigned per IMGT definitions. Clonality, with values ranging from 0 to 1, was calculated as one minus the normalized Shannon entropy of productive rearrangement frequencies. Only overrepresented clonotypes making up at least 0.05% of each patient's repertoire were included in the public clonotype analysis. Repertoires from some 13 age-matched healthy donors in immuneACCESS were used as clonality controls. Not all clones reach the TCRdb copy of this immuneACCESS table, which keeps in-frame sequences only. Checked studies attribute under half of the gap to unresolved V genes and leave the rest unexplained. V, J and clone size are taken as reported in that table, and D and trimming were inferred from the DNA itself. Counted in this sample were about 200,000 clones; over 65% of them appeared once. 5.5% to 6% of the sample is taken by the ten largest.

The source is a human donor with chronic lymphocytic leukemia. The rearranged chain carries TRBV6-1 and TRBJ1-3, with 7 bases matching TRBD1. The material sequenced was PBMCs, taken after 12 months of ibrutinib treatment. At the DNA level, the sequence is TGTGCCAGCAGACCCGACAGGGCGGGAAACACCATATATTTT. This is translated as CASRPDRAGNTIYF.